A selection of T cell receptor beta chains follows, all from one sample in a study of T cells in localized non-small cell lung cancer. The assay was immunoSEQ multiplex PCR, and TCRdb's table has in-frame clones only and misses some. The table records fewer than 25,000 clones, 92% of them present only once. This specimen consisted of peripheral blood, obtained before any cancer treatment. These receptor sequences come from a man between 40 and 69 years old with stage III squamous cell lung carcinoma. The CDR3 runs from the conserved cysteine through the conserved F or W. The order of the fields is J gene, V gene, D gene, clone size, CDR3 DNA, CDR3 protein. The D gene is left open where the match is weak. Not every row has a clone size; where given, it reads once, few, many or a size class.

TRBJ1-1	TRBV5-1	TRBD1	-	TGCGCCAGCAGCTCAGGACAGGGGGCTATAGTCACTGAAGCTTTCTTT	CASSSGQGAIVTEAFF
TRBJ1-2	TRBV7-9	-	-	TGTGCCAGCAGCTTAACAGGGTCTGGTGGCTACACCTTC	CASSLTGSGGYTF
TRBJ1-6	TRBV18	-	-	TGTGCCAGCTCACCCAACAGGGATTCACCCCTCCACTTT	CASSPNRDSPLHF
TRBJ1-5	TRBV27	-	-	TGTGCCAGCAGTTTTTCTAGCAATCAGCCCCAGCATTTT	CASSFSSNQPQHF
TRBJ2-3	TRBV7-3	-	-	TGTGCCAGCAGTCCCGCGGTCCACACAGATACGCAGTATTTT	CASSPAVHTDTQYF
TRBJ2-3	TRBV27	TRBD1	once	TGTGCCAGCAGTTCCCGTAGGGGGACAGTCTCCACAGATACGCAGTATTTT	CASSSRRGTVSTDTQYF
TRBJ2-1	TRBV28	TRBD2	-	TGTGCCAGCAGTTTATCGACTAGCGGGCCTTACAATGAGCAGTTCTTC	CASSLSTSGPYNEQFF
TRBJ2-1	TRBV19	-	-	TGTGCCAGTAGTGTCCGGGGCAATGAGCAGTTCTTC	CASSVRGNEQFF
TRBJ2-7	TRBV9	TRBD1	-	TGTGCCAGCAGCGTGGGACAGGCGATCTACGAGCAGTACTTC	CASSVGQAIYEQYF
TRBJ1-1	TRBV9	-	-	TGTGCCAGCAGCCAACAGGGGAACACTGAAGCTTTCTTT	CASSQQGNTEAFF
TRBJ1-1	TRBV7-3	-	-	TGTGCCAGCAGCTTAGTACAGGGCCGAGAAGCTTTCTTT	CASSLVQGREAFF
TRBJ2-7	TRBV6-1	-	-	TGTGCCAGCAGTGAAGCAGTCCTAGCGTCCTACGAGCAGTACTTC	CASSEAVLASYEQYF